The source of this T cell receptor (beta chain) is a study of regulatory T cells in long-lasting Graves disease. Study-wide findings and caveats: Persistent-disease Graves' patients showed less TCR diversity than new cases. Repertoires from persistent disease leaned toward TRBV28, TRBJ1-2 and TRBJ2-5.

Described time point: newly diagnosed GD, antithyroid drugs for less than 3 months. Scientists built the TCR library using RNA that was extracted from PBMCs. An endocrinology department in Xi'an, China, supplied the patients. Combining iRepertoire HTBI primers with Arm-PCR of CDR3 regions, the authors built TCR beta libraries. TCRdb re-called the multiplex PCR reads through MiXCR, storing one row per CDR3 protein. The data show some 450,000 distinct CDR3 sequences, with 15% to 20% seen just once and about 10% held by the top ten. With regard to this clonotype: As yet, its antigen is unknown.

The CDR3 is made up of 15 amino acids. V gave up 0 bases and J gave up 10 bases, with 13 bases separating them. CDR1 and CDR2 from the germline V gene are MNHEY and SMNVEV (reference sequence). The same specimen was also included in a second study, on T cells in Graves' hyperthyroidism and ophthalmopathy.

Sequences were derived from peripheral blood mononuclear cells (PBMCs), sampled at new diagnosis, from a patient treated with antithyroid drugs. The sequence derives from a woman in her 30s with Graves disease. The chain links TRBV27 to TRBJ1-6; D might be TRBD1 (5 bases). This CDR3 reads CASSLSTGTRSPLHF. The CDR3 nucleotides are TGTGCCAGCAGTTTATCGACCGGGACGAGATCACCCCTCCACTTT.